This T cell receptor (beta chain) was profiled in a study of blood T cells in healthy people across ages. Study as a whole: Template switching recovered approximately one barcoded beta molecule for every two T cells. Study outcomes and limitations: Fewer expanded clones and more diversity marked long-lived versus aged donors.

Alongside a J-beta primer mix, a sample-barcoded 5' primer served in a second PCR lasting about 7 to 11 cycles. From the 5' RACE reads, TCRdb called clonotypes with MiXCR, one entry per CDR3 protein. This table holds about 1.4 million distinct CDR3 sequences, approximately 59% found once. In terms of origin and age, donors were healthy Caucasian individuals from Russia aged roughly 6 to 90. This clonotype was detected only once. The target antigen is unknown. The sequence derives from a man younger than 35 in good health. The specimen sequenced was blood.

The CDR3 coding sequence is TGTGCCAGCAGTGAAACAGTCAAACTGTTTTTT. Translating it yields CASSETVKLFF. The rearrangement joins TRBV2 to TRBJ1-4; D remains ambiguous. V lost 2 bases and J 11 bases, leaving 6 bases between the germline ends. This CDR3 is built from 11 residues. Germline CDR1 SNHLY, CDR2 FYNNEI.